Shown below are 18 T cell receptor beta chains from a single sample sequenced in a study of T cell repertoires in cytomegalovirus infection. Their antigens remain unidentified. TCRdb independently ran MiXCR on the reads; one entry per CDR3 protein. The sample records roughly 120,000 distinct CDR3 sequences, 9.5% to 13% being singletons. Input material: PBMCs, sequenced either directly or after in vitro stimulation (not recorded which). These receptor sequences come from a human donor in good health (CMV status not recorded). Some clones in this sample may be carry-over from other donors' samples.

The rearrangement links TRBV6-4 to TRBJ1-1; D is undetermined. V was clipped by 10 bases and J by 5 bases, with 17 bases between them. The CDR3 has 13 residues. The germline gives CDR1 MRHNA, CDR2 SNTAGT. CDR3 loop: CATRNHVGTEAFF. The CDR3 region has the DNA TGTGCCACCCGCAACCATGTTGGGACTGAAGCTTTCTTT.

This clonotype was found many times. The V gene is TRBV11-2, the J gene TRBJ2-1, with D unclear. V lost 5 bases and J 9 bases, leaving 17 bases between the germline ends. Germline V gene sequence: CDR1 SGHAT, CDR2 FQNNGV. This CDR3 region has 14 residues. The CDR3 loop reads CASSPLNVASEQFF. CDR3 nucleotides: TGTGCCAGCAGCCCTTTAAACGTGGCTTCTGAGCAGTTCTTC.

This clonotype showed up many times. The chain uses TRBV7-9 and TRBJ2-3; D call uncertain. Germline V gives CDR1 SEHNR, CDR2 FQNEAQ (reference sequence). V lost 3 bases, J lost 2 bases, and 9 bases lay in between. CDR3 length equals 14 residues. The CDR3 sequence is CASSFSALTDTQYF. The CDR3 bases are TGTGCCAGCAGCTTCAGCGCCCTCACAGATACGCAGTATTTT.

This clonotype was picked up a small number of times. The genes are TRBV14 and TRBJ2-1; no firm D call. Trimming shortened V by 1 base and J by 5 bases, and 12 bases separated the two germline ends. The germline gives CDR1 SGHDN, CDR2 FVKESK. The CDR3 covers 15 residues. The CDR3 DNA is TGTGCCAGCAGCCAAGCCTCTCTAGAAAACAATGAGCAGTTCTTC. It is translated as CASSQASLENNEQFF.

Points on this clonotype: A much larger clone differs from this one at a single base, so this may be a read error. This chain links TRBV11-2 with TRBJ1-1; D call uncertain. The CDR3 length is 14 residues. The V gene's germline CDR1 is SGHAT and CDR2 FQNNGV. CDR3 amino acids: CTSSLTQLLGEAFF. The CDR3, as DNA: TGTACCAGCAGCTTGACCCAGCTTTTGGGTGAAGCTTTCTTT.

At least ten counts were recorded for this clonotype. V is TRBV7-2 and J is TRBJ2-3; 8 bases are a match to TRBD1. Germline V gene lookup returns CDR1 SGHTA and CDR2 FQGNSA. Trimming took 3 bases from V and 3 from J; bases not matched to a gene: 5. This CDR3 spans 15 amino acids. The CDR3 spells CASSFITGGTDTQYF. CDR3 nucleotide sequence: TGTGCCAGCAGCTTTATAACAGGGGGTACAGATACGCAGTATTTT.

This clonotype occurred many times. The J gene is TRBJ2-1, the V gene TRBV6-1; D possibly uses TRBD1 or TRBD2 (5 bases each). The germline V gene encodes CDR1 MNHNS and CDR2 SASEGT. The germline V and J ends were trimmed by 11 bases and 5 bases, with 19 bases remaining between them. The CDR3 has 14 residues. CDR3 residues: CAAKEWDRNNEQFF. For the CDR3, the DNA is TGTGCCGCCAAAGAGTGGGACCGCAACAATGAGCAGTTCTTC.

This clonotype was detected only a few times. CDR3 sequence: CASSSGQGATGELFF. In DNA form, the CDR3 reads TGTGCCAGCAGTTCAGGACAGGGGGCTACCGGGGAGCTGTTTTTT. The genes are TRBV28 and TRBJ2-2; TRBD1 matches at 11 bases. The germline V gene has CDR1 MDHEN and CDR2 SYDVKM. Trimming at V came to 4 bases and at J to 5 bases, leaving 3 bases not matched to a gene. The CDR3 extends over 15 amino acids.

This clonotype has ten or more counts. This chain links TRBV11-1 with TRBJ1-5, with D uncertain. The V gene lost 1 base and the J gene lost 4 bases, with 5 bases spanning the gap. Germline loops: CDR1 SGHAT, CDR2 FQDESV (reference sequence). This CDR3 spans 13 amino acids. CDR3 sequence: CASSLGRNQPQHF. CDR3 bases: TGTGCCAGCAGCTTAGGACGGAATCAGCCCCAGCATTTT.

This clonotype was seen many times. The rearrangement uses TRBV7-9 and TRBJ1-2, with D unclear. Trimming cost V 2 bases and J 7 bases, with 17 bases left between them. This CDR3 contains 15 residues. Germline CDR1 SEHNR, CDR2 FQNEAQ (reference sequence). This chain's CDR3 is CASSLRSPGDPGYTF. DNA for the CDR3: TGTGCCAGCAGCTTACGCAGCCCAGGTGATCCTGGCTACACCTTC. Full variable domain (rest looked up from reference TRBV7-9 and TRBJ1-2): DTGVSQNPRHKITKRGQNVTFRCDPISEHNRLYWYRQTLGQGPEFLTYFQNEAQLEKSRLLSDRFSAERPKGSFSTLEIQRTEQGDSAMYLCASSLRSPGDPGYTFGSGTRLTVV.

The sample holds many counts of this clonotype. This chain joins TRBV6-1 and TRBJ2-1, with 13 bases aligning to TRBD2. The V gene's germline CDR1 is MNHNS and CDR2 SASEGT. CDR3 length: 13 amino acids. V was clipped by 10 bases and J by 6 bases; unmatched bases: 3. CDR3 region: CATGTSGVNEQFF. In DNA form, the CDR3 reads TGTGCCACCGGGACTAGCGGGGTCAATGAGCAGTTCTTC.

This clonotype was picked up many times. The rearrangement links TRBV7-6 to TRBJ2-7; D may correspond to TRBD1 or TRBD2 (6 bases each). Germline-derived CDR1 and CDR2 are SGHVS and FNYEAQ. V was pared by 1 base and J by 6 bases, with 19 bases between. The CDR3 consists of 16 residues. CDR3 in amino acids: CASSLEGGRTMGEQYF. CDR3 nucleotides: TGTGCCAGCAGCTTAGAAGGGGGGCGAACTATGGGCGAGCAGTACTTC.

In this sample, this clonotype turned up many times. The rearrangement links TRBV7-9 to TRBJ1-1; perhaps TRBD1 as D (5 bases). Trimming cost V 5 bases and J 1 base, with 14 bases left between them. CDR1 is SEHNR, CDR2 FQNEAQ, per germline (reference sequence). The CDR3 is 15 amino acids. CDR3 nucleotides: TGTGCCAGCAGCAGACGTGGGACGGAGAACACTGAAGCTTTCTTT. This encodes CASSRRGTENTEAFF.

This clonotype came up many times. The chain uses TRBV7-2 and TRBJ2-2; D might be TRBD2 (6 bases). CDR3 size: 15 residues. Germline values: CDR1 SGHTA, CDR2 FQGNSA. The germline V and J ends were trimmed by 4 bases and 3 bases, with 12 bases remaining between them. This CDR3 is CASSSGLQYTGELFF. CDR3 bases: TGTGCCAGCAGCTCGGGACTCCAATACACCGGGGAGCTGTTTTTT. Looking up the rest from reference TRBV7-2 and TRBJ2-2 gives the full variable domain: GAGVSQSPSNKVTEKGKDVELRCDPISGHTALYWYRQSLGQGLEFLIYFQGNSAPDKSGLPSDRFSAERTGGSVSTLTIQRTQQEDSAVYLCASSSGLQYTGELFFGEGSRLTVL.

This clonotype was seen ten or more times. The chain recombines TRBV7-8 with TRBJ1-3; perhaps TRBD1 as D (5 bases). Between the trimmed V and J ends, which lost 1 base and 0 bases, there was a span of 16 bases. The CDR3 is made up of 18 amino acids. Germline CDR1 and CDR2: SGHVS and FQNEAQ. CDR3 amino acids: CASSLGLPGRISGNTIYF. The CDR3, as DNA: TGTGCCAGCAGCTTAGGCCTGCCGGGACGGATCTCTGGAAACACCATATATTTT.

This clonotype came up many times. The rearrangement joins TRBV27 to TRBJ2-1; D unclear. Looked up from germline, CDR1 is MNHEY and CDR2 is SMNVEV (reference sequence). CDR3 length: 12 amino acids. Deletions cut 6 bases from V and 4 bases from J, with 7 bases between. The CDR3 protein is CASRGPYNEQFF. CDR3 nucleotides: TGTGCCAGCAGAGGACCATACAATGAGCAGTTCTTC.

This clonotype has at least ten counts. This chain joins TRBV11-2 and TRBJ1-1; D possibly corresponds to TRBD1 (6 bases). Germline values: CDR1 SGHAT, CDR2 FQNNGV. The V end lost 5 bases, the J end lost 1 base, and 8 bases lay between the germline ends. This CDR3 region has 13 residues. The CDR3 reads CASSGQQNTEAFF. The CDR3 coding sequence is TGTGCCAGCAGCGGACAGCAGAACACTGAAGCTTTCTTT. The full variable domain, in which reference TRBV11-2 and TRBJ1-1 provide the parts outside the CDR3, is EAGVAQSPRYKIIEKRQSVAFWCNPISGHATLYWYQQILGQGPKLLIQFQNNGVVDDSQLPKDRFSAERLKGVDSTLKIQPAKLEDSAVYLCASSGQQNTEAFFGQGTRLTVV.

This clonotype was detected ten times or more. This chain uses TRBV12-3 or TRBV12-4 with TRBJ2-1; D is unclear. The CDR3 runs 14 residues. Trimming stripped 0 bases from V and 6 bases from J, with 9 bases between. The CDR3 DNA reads TGTGCCAGCAGTTTAGCGGTAAAGTTCAATGAGCAGTTCTTC. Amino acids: CASSLAVKFNEQFF.